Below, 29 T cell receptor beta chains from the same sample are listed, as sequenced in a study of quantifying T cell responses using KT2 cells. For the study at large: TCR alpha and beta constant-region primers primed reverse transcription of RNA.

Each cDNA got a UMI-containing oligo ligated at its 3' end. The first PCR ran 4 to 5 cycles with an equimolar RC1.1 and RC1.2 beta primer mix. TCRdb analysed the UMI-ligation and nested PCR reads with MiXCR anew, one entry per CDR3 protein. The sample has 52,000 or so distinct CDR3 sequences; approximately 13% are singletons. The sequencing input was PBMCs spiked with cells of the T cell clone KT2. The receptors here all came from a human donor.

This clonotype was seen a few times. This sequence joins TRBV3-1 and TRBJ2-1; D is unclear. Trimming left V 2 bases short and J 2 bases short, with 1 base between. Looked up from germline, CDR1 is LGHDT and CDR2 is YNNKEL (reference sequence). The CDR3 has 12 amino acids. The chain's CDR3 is CASSQTYNEQFF. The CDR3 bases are TGTGCCAGCAGCCAAACCTACAATGAGCAGTTCTTC.

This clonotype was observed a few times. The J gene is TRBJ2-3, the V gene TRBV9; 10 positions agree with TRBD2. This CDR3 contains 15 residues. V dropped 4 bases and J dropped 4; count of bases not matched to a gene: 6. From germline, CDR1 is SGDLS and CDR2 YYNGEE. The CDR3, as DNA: TGTGCCAGCAGCCCCCGGGGGACTAGCGCAGATACGCAGTATTTT. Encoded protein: CASSPRGTSADTQYF. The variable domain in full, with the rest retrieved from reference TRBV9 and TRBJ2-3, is DSGVTQTPKHLITATGQRVTLRCSPRSGDLSVYWYQQSLDQGLQFLIQYYNGEERAKGNILERFSAQQFPDLHSELNLSSLELGDSALYFCASSPRGTSADTQYFGPGTRLTVL.

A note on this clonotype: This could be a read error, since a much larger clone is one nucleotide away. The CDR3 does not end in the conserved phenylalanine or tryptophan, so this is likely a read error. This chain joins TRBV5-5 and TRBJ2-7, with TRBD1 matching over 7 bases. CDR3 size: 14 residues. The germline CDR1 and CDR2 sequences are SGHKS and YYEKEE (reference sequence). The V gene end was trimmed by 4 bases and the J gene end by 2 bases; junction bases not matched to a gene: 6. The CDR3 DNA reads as TGTGCCAGCAGCGAGGGGGCGCGGGCCTACGAGCAGTACTCC. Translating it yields CASSEGARAYEQYS.

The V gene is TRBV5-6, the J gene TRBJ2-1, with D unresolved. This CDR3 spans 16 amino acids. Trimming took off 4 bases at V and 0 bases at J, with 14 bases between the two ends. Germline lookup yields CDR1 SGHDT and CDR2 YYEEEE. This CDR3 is CASSHRLASSYNEQFF. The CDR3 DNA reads TGTGCCAGCAGCCATCGTTTGGCTAGCTCCTACAATGAGCAGTTCTTC.

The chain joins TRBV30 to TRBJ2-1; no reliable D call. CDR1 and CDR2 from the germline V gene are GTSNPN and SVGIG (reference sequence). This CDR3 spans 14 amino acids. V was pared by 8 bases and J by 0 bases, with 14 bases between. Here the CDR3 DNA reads TGTGCCCGATCACGGTCCCTCTCCTACAATGAGCAGTTCTTC. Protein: CARSRSLSYNEQFF.

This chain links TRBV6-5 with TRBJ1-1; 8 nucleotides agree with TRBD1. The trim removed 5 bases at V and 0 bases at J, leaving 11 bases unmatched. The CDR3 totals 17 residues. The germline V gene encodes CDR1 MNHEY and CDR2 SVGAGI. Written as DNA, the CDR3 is TGTGCCAGCAGTACCCCCGACAGGGGACCTTTGAACACTGAAGCTTTCTTT. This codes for CASSTPDRGPLNTEAFF.

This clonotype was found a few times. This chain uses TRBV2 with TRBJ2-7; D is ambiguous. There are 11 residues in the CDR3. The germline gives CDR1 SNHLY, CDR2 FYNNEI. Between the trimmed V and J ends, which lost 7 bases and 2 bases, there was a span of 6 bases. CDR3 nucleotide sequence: TGTGCCAGCAAGGGTCCCTACGAGCAGTACTTC. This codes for CASKGPYEQYF.

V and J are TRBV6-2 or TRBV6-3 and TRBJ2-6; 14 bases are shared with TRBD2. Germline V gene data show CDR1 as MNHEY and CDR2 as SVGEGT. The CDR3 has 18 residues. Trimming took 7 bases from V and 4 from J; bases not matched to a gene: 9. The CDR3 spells CASNPTSGRASGANVLTF. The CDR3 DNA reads TGTGCCAGCAACCCGACTAGCGGGAGGGCCTCGGGGGCCAACGTCCTGACTTTC.

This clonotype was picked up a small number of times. In DNA form, the CDR3 reads TGTGCCAGCAGCTTTGGGCCGGGACAGAACTATGGCTACACCTTC. Protein sequence: CASSFGPGQNYGYTF. This chain links TRBV5-5 with TRBJ1-2, with 7 nucleotides matching TRBD1. The CDR3 has 15 amino acids. V gave up 2 bases and J gave up 2 bases; unmatched junction bases: 6. Germline CDR1 is SGHKS and CDR2 is YYEKEE (reference sequence).

Here the CDR3 reads CASRVDYSTDTQYF. The CDR3 DNA follows: TGTGCCAGCAGGGTAGACTACAGCACAGATACGCAGTATTTT. The chain combines TRBV2 with TRBJ2-3, with a possible D match to TRBD2 (5 bases). The germline V gene encodes CDR1 SNHLY and CDR2 FYNNEI. CDR3 length: 14 amino acids. Between the trimmed V and J ends, which lost 6 bases and 0 bases, there was a span of 10 bases.

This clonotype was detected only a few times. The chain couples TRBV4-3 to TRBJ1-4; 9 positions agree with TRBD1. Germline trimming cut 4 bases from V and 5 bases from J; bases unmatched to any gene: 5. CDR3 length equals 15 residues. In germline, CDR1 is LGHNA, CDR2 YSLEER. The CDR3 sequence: CASSPGDRDNEKLFF. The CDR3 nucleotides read TGCGCCAGCAGCCCAGGGGACAGGGACAATGAAAAACTGTTTTTT.

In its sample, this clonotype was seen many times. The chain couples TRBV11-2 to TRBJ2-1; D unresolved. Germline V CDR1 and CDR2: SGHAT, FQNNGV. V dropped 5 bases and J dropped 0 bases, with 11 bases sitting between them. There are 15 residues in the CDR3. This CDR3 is CASSPDSSSYNEQFF. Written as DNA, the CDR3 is TGTGCCAGCAGCCCCGACTCGAGCTCCTACAATGAGCAGTTCTTC.

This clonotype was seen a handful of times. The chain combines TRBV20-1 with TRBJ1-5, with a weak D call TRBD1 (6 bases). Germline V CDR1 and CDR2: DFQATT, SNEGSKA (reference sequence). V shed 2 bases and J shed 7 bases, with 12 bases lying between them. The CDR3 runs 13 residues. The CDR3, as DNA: TGCAGTGCTAGAAGGACACAGGGCCAGCCCCAGCATTTT. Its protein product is CSARRTQGQPQHF.

The chain's CDR3 is CASSPWGSTDTQYF. CDR3 in DNA: TGTGCCAGCAGCCCCTGGGGGTCCACAGATACGCAGTATTTT. V gene TRBV7-3 combines with J gene TRBJ2-3; D might be TRBD1 or TRBD2, each matching 5 bases. The CDR3 totals 14 residues. V was shortened by 5 bases and J by 2 bases, with 11 bases between the two germline ends. The germline V gene encodes CDR1 SGHTA and CDR2 FQGTGA.

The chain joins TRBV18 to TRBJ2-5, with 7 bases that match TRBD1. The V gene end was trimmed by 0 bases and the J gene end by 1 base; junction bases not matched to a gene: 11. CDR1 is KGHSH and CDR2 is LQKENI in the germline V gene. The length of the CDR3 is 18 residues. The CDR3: CASSPPGTVRPFQETQYF. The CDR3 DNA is TGTGCCAGCTCACCACCCGGGACAGTTAGACCATTCCAAGAGACCCAGTACTTC.

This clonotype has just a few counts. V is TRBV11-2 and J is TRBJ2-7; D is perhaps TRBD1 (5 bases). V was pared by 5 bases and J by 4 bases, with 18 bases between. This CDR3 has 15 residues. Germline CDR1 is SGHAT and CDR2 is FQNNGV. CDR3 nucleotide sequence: TGTGCCAGCAGCCCGATCAAGGGGCCGGGTTACGAGCAGTACTTC. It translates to CASSPIKGPGYEQYF.

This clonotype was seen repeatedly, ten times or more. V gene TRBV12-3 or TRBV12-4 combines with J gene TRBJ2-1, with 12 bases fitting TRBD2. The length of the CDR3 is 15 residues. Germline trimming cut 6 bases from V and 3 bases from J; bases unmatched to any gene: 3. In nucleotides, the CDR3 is TGTGCCAGCAGGCAACTAGCGGGGGGCTACAATGAGCAGTTCTTC. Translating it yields CASRQLAGGYNEQFF.

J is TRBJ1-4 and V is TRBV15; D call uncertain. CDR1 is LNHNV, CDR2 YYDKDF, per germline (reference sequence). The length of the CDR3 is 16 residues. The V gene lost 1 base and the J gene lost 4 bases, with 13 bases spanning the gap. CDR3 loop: CATSRGGQARNEKLFF. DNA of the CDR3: TGTGCCACCAGCAGAGGTGGGCAGGCCCGTAATGAAAAACTGTTTTTT. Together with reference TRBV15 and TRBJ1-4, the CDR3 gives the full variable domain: DAMVIQNPRYQVTQFGKPVTLSCSQTLNHNVMYWYQQKSSQAPKLLFHYYDKDFNNEADTPDNFQSRRPNTSFCFLDIRSPGLGDTAMYLCATSRGGQARNEKLFFGSGTQLSVL.

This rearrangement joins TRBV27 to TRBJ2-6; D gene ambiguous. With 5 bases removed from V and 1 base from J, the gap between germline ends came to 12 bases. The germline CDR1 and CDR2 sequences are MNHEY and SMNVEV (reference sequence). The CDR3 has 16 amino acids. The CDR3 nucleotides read TGTGCCAGCAGTCCAGGACGGTTATCTGGGGCCAACGTCCTGACTTTC. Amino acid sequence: CASSPGRLSGANVLTF. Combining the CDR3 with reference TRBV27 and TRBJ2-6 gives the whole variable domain EAQVTQNPRYLITVTGKKLTVTCSQNMNHEYMSWYRQDPGLGLRQIYYSMNVEVTDKGDVPEGYKVSRKEKRNFPLILESPSPNQTSLYFCASSPGRLSGANVLTFGAGSRLTVL.

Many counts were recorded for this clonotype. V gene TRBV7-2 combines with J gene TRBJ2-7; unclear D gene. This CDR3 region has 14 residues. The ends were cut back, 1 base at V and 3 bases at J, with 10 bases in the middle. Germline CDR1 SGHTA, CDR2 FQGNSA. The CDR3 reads CASSLDVTSYEQYF. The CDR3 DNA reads TGTGCCAGCAGCTTAGACGTGACGAGCTACGAGCAGTACTTC. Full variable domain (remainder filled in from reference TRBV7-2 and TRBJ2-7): GAGVSQSPSNKVTEKGKDVELRCDPISGHTALYWYRQSLGQGLEFLIYFQGNSAPDKSGLPSDRFSAERTGGSVSTLTIQRTQQEDSAVYLCASSLDVTSYEQYFGPGTRLTVT.

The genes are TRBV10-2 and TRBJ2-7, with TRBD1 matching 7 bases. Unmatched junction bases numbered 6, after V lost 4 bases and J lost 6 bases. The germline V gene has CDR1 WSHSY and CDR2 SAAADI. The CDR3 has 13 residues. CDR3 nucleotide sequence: TGCGCCAGCAGTGCGGAGACAGGGCCCGAGCAGTACTTC. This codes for CASSAETGPEQYF.

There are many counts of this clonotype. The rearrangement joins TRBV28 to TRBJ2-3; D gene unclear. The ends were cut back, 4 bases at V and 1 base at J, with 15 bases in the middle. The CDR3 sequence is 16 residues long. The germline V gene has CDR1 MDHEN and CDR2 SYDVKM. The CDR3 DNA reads TGTGCCAGCAGTTATTTACAGTCGAGAGGCACAGATACGCAGTATTTT. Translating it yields CASSYLQSRGTDTQYF.

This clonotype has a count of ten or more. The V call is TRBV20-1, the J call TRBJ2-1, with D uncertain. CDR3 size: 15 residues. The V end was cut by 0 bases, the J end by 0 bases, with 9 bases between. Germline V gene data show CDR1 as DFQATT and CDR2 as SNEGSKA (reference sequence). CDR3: CSARDERVSYNEQFF. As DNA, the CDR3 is TGCAGTGCTAGAGATGAAAGGGTCTCCTACAATGAGCAGTTCTTC.

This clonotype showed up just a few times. CDR3 protein: CSARVGSGPSYNEQFF. The CDR3 DNA reads TGCAGTGCTAGAGTTGGAAGTGGGCCCTCCTACAATGAGCAGTTCTTC. The chain links TRBV20-1 to TRBJ2-1; no firm D call. Germline CDR1 reads DFQATT; CDR2 reads SNEGSKA (reference sequence). V dropped 1 base and J dropped 0 bases, with 13 bases sitting between them. This CDR3 spans 16 amino acids.

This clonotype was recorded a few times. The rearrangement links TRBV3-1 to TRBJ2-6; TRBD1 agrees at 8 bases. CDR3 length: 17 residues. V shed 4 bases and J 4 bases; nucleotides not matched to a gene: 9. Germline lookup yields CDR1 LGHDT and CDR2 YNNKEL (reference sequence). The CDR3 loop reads CASSPRGQGSGANVLTF. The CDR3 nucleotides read TGTGCCAGCAGCCCACGAGGACAGGGATCCGGGGCCAACGTCCTGACTTTC.

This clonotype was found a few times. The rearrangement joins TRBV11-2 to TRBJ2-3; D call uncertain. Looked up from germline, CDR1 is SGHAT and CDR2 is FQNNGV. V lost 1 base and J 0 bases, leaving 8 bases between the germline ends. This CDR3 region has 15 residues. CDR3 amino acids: CASSLVVGSTDTQYF. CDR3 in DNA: TGTGCCAGCAGCTTAGTTGTCGGTAGCACAGATACGCAGTATTTT.

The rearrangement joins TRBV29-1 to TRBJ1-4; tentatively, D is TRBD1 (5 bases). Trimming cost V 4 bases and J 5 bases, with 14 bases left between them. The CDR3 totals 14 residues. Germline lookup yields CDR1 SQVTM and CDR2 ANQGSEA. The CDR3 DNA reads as TGCAGCGTTGCCGACAGAGTCTCGAATGAAAAACTGTTTTTT. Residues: CSVADRVSNEKLFF.

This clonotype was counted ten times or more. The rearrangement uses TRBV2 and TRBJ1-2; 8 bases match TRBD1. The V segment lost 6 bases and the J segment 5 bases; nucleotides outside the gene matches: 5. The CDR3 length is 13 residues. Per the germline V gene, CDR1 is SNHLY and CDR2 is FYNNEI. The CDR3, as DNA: TGTGCCAGCAGCCGGGACAGGAATTATGGCTACACCTTC. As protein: CASSRDRNYGYTF.

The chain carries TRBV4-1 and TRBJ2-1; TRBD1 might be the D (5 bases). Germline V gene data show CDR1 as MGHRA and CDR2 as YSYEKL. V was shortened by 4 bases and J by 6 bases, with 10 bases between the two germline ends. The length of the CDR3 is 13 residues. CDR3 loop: CASSPTARNEQFF. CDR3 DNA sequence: TGCGCCAGCAGCCCGACAGCCCGCAATGAGCAGTTCTTC.